The rows below give T cell receptor beta chains drawn from one sample of a study of blood T cell repertoires in COVID-19. Clones were sequenced by immunoSEQ multiplex PCR, and TCRdb holds only the in-frame ones, with some missing. The sample lists 130,000 or so clones; around 89% were seen once. The sequenced sample was peripheral blood. The receptors originated from a man in his 70s with active or convalescent COVID-19. Both conserved end residues are part of each CDR3. D genes are given only for firm matches.

V gene,J gene,D gene,CDR3 protein
TRBV5-1,TRBJ1-4,NA,CASSPGRVNEKLFF
TRBV28,TRBJ1-2,NA,CASSLARQDYGYTF
TRBV9,TRBJ2-2,TRBD2,CASSVGGTTFDGELFF
TRBV28,TRBJ1-5,NA,CASSLTVGSQHF
TRBV6-5,TRBJ1-5,TRBD1,CASSYSGQYSNQPQHF
TRBV7-9,TRBJ2-7,NA,CASSLAGRASSYEQYF
TRBV27,TRBJ1-2,NA,CASSPSAGIGYGYTF
TRBV2,TRBJ1-1,TRBD1,CASSEGQGGPTAFF
TRBV19,TRBJ2-7,NA,CASSRKQGNEQYF
TRBV19,TRBJ2-3,TRBD2,CASSALAGAADTQYF
TRBV2,TRBJ2-3,NA,CASSPTGDTQYF
TRBV3-1/TRBV3-2,TRBJ2-1,TRBD2,CASSQVPHRDYQYNEQFF
TRBV28,TRBJ1-3,NA,CASSQPRGGGGNTIYF
TRBV6-5,TRBJ1-2,TRBD1,CASRDRGTDGYTF
TRBV5-1,TRBJ1-1,NA,CASSGGTGTLGTEAFF
TRBV19,TRBJ2-5,TRBD2,CASSLAGGETQYF
TRBV9,TRBJ2-2,TRBD1,CASSLRQGIAGELFF
TRBV5-1,TRBJ2-5,NA,CASNWLETQYF
TRBV18,TRBJ1-1,NA,CASSPRTQNTEAFF
TRBV28,TRBJ2-2,TRBD1,CASRGQGVGNTGELFF
TRBV2,TRBJ1-5,NA,CASSEIGVNQPQHF
TRBV28,TRBJ2-6,NA,CASRPWDTDASGANVLTF
TRBV14,TRBJ2-5,NA,CASSRPVGKAQETQYF
TRBV5-1,TRBJ2-3,TRBD2,CASSLGGREYTDTQYF
TRBV19,TRBJ2-3,TRBD2,CASSPVAGESTDTQYF
TRBV28,TRBJ1-3,NA,CASSTGTGNTIYF
TRBV7-9,TRBJ1-1,NA,CASSPQVHMNTEAFF
TRBV10-1,TRBJ2-5,TRBD1,CASSVGQKETQYF
TRBV7-3,TRBJ2-7,TRBD2,CASSSRGLAEAYEQYF
TRBV10-1,TRBJ2-3,TRBD2,CASSKGLAGKLTSTDTQYF
TRBV2,TRBJ2-1,TRBD1,CARNIGTGINEQFF
TRBV10-3,TRBJ2-7,NA,CAIEQTYEQYF
TRBV10-1,TRBJ2-3,TRBD1,CASRPDRDGTDTQYF
TRBV19,TRBJ2-3,NA,CASRESASRTDTQYF
TRBV7-2,TRBJ2-3,TRBD1,CASSLGGTGVGDTQYF
TRBV7-8,TRBJ1-5,NA,CASSPLGGANQPQHF